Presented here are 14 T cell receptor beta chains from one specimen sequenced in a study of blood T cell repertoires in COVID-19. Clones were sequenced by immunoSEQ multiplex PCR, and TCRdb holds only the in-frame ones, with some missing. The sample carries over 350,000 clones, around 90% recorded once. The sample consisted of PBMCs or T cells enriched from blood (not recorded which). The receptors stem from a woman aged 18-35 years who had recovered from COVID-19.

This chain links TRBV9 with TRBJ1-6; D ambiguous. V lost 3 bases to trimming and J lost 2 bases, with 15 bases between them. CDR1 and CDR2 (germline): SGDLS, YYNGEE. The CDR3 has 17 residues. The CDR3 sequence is CASSEVGEVPYNSPLHF. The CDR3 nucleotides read TGTGCCAGCAGCGAGGTCGGGGAAGTTCCCTATAATTCACCCCTCCACTTT.

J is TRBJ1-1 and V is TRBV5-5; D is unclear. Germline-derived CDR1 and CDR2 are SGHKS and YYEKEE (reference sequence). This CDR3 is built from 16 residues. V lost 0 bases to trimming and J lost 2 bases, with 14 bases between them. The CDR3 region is CASSLVANLINTEAFF. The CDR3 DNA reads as TGTGCCAGCAGCTTGGTTGCCAACTTAATTAACACTGAAGCTTTCTTT.

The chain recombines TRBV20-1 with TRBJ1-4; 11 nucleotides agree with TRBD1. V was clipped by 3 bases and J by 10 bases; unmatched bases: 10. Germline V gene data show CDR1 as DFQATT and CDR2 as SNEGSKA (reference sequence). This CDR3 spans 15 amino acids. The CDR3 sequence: CSASWGGTGGGKLFF. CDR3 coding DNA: TGCAGTGCTAGTTGGGGCGGGACAGGGGGAGGAAAACTGTTTTTT.

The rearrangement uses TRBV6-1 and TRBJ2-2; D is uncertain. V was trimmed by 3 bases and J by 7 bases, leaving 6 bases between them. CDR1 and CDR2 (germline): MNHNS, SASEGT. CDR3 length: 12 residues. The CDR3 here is CASSDFIGELFF. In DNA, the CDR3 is TGTGCCAGCAGTGATTTCATCGGGGAGCTGTTTTTT.

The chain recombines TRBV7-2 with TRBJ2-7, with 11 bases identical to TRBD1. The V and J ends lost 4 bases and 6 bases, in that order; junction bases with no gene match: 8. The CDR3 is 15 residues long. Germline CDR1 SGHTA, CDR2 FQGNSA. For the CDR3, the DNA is TGTGCCAGCAGCTCCCGGGACAGGGGGGGCCTCGAGCAGTACTTC. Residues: CASSSRDRGGLEQYF.

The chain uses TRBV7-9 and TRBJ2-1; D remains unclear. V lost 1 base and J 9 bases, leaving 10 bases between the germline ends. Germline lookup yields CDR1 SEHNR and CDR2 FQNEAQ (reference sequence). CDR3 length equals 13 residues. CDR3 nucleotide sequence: TGTGCCAGCAGCTTAGGTCGCGAGTCTGAGCAGTTCTTC. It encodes CASSLGRESEQFF.

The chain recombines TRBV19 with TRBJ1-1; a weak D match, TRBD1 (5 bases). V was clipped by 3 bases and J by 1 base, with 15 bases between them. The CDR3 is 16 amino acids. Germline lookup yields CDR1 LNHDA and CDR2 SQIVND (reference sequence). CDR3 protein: CASSIGARLRNTEAFF. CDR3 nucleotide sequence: TGTGCCAGTAGTATTGGGGCCAGACTGAGGAACACTGAAGCTTTCTTT.

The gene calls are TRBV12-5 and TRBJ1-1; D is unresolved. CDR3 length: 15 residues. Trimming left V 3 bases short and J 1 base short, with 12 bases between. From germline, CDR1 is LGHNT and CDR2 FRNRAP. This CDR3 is CASGFGRHPNTEAFF. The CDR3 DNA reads TGTGCTAGTGGTTTCGGCCGACACCCGAACACTGAAGCTTTCTTT.

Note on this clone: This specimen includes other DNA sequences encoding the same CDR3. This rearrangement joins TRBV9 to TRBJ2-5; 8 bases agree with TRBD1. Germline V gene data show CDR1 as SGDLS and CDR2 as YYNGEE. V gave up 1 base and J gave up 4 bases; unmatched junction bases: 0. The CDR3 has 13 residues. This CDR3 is CASSVTGGETQYF. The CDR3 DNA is TGTGCCAGCAGCGTAACAGGGGGAGAGACCCAGTACTTC.

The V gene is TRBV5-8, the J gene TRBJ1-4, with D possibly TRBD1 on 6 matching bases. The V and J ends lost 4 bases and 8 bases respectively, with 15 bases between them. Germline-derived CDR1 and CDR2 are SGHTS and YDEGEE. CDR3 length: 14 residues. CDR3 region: CASSQGMGREKLFF. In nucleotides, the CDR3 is TGTGCCAGCAGCCAGGGGATGGGACGGGAAAAACTGTTTTTT.

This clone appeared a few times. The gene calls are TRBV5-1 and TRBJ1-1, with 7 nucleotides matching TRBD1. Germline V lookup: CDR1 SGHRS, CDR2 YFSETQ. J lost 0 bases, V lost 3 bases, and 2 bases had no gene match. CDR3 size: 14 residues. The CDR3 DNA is TGCGCCAGCAGCTCTGGACAGGTGAACACTGAAGCTTTCTTT. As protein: CASSSGQVNTEAFF.

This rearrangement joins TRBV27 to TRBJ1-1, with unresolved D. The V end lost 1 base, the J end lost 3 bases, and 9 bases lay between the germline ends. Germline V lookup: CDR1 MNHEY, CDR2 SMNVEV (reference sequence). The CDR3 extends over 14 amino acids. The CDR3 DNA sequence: TGTGCCAGCAGTTTATTGTATGAGGACACTGAAGCTTTCTTT. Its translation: CASSLLYEDTEAFF.

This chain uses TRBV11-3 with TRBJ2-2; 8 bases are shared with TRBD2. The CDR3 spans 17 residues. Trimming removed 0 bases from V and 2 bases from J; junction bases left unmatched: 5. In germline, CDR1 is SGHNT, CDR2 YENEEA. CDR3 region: CASSLEGSGENTGELFF. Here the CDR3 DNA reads TGTGCCAGCAGCTTAGAAGGTAGCGGGGAAAACACCGGGGAGCTGTTTTTT.

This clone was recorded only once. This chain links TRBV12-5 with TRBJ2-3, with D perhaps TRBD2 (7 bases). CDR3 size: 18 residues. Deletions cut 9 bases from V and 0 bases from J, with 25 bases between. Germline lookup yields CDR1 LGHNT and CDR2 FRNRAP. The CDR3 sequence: CARPPTGLSGTSTDTQYF. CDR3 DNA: TGTGCTAGGCCCCCCACGGGACTATCAGGGACAAGCACAGATACGCAGTATTTT.